This passage covers 25 T cell receptor beta chains from one sample sequenced in a study of T-cell reconstitution after alpha-beta-depleted transplantation in children. Construction of the TCRbeta library involved unique molecular identifiers. From the PCR reads, TCRdb called clonotypes with MiXCR, one entry per CDR3 protein. The table includes about 270,000 distinct CDR3 sequences, 9.9% detected once. Sequencing used PBMCs from the stem cell graft donor, obtained from the stem cell graft. The receptors come from a human donor who donated a stem cell graft to a child with SCID.

This clonotype came up many times. The J gene is TRBJ1-6, the V gene TRBV12-5; D call uncertain. This CDR3 is 15 amino acids long. Germline CDR1 LGHNT, CDR2 FRNRAP. V was pared by 2 bases and J by 8 bases, with 13 bases between. CDR3 in DNA: TGTGCTAGTGGTTTGTCCCCGACAAAGGATTCACCCCTCCACTTT. It is translated as CASGLSPTKDSPLHF.

This clonotype has more than one count but fewer than ten. The chain employs TRBV7-6 and TRBJ2-1; 10 bases map to TRBD2. The length of the CDR3 is 16 residues. Germline-derived CDR1 and CDR2 are SGHVS and FNYEAQ. Trimming took 5 bases from V and 7 from J; bases not matched to a gene: 11. This chain's CDR3 is CASSTPTSGDPNEQFF. The CDR3 coding sequence is TGTGCCAGCAGCACCCCAACTAGCGGGGATCCAAATGAGCAGTTCTTC.

The V gene is TRBV6-2 or TRBV6-3, the J gene TRBJ2-5; unclear D gene. The CDR3 is 13 amino acids. Looked up from germline, CDR1 is MNHEY and CDR2 is SVGEGT. Trimming pared 0 bases from V and 7 bases from J, leaving 9 bases between. The CDR3 protein is CASSYSAQSTQYF. The CDR3 coding sequence is TGTGCCAGCAGTTACTCAGCACAATCGACCCAGTACTTC.

This chain joins TRBV29-1 and TRBJ2-7; D not certain. Trimming removed 4 bases at V and 0 bases at J, with 10 bases between. The CDR3 covers 13 residues. CDR1 is SQVTM, CDR2 ANQGSEA, per germline. CDR3 loop: CSVGTVSSYEQYF. The CDR3 nucleotides are TGCAGCGTTGGTACAGTGAGCTCCTACGAGCAGTACTTC.

This clonotype was observed a few times. J is TRBJ2-6 and V is TRBV5-1; 9 nucleotides match TRBD1. Germline V gene sequence: CDR1 SGHRS, CDR2 YFSETQ. V gave up 4 bases and J gave up 2 bases; unmatched junction bases: 16. The length of the CDR3 is 20 residues. The CDR3 sequence is CASSPRPHGTGRPGANVLTF. The CDR3 DNA sequence: TGCGCCAGCAGCCCCCGCCCCCACGGGACAGGGCGACCTGGGGCCAACGTCCTGACTTTC.

The chain links TRBV15 to TRBJ1-5; 9 bases agree with TRBD1. The germline V gene has CDR1 LNHNV and CDR2 YYDKDF (reference sequence). V gave up 5 bases and J gave up 5 bases; unmatched junction bases: 4. The CDR3 runs to 14 residues. The CDR3 loop reads CATSGGQGYQPQHF. The CDR3, as DNA: TGTGCCACCAGCGGGGGACAGGGCTATCAGCCCCAGCATTTT.

The genes are TRBV5-1 and TRBJ1-1, with 7 bases aligning to TRBD1. CDR1 and CDR2 from the germline V gene are SGHRS and YFSETQ. J was trimmed by 6 bases and V by 4 bases; bases with no gene match: 6. The CDR3 has 13 residues. The CDR3 here is CASSRTGESEAFF. As DNA, the CDR3 is TGCGCCAGCAGCCGCACAGGGGAGTCTGAAGCTTTCTTT.

The chain links TRBV12-3 or TRBV12-4 to TRBJ2-2; D not resolved. This CDR3 contains 16 residues. Trimming shortened V by 6 bases and J by 7 bases, and 21 bases separated the two germline ends. The CDR3 DNA sequence: TGTGCCAGCAGCCTTAAGATGGGTTCCGTGGTCGGGGAGCTGTTTTTT. Amino acid sequence: CASSLKMGSVVGELFF.

CDR3 sequence reads: CASTYLMGRGHTEAFF. Here the CDR3 DNA reads TGTGCCAGCACTTACCTAATGGGCAGGGGCCACACTGAAGCTTTCTTT. The V and J genes are TRBV12-3 or TRBV12-4 and TRBJ1-1, with D possibly matching TRBD1 (6 bases). The V end was cut by 7 bases, the J end by 3 bases, with 21 bases between. This CDR3 is 16 amino acids long.

This clonotype was detected a few times. This chain links TRBV4-2 with TRBJ2-7; the D gene could be TRBD1 or TRBD2 (5 bases each). The CDR3 consists of 16 residues. Germline values: CDR1 LGHNA, CDR2 YNFKEQ. Trimming left V 0 bases short and J 0 bases short, with 12 bases between. The CDR3 protein is CASSQDGGIFSYEQYF. As DNA, the CDR3 is TGTGCCAGCAGCCAAGATGGGGGAATATTCTCCTACGAGCAGTACTTC.

This clonotype was picked up many times. The genes are TRBV12-3 or TRBV12-4 and TRBJ2-3; tentatively, D is TRBD2 (5 bases). Trimming removed 1 base at V and 2 bases at J, with 13 bases between. This CDR3 has 16 residues. The CDR3 DNA reads as TGTGCCAGCAGTTTAGGGTTGAGAGCGGTCACAGATACGCAGTATTTT. Protein: CASSLGLRAVTDTQYF.

This clonotype came up a few times. The V gene is TRBV21-1, the J gene TRBJ2-4; TRBD1 was called by the table and not checked on the DNA. TRBV21-1 is given as a pseudogene. This CDR3 is 14 amino acids long. The CDR3 loop reads CASRTDRAKNIQYF. CDR3 bases: TGTGCCAGCAGAACAGACAGGGCCAAAAACATTCAGTACTTC.

This clonotype was counted between two and nine times. Written as DNA, the CDR3 is TGTGCCAGCAGCGTAGCTGGGGGACAGGCGAGCACAGATACGCAGTATTTT. This translates into CASSVAGGQASTDTQYF. The V and J genes are TRBV9 and TRBJ2-3; 8 nucleotides align to TRBD1. Trimming at V came to 0 bases and at J to 0 bases, leaving 6 bases not matched to a gene. Germline CDR1 is SGDLS and CDR2 is YYNGEE. This CDR3 region has 17 residues.

V gene TRBV5-6 combines with J gene TRBJ2-2; perhaps TRBD1 as D (6 bases). The CDR3 is made up of 16 amino acids. The germline V gene encodes CDR1 SGHDT and CDR2 YYEEEE. V was trimmed by 2 bases and J by 1 base, leaving 12 bases between them. The CDR3 nucleotides are TGTGCCAGCAGCTTATCACGACAGGAGAACACCGGGGAGCTGTTTTTT. As protein: CASSLSRQENTGELFF. Supplemented by reference TRBV5-6 and TRBJ2-2, the full variable domain reads DAGVTQSPTHLIKTRGQQVTLRCSPKSGHDTVSWYQQALGQGPQFIFQYYEEEERQRGNFPDRFSGHQFPNYSSELNVNALLLGDSALYLCASSLSRQENTGELFFGEGSRLTVL.

This clonotype turned up a few times. CDR3 protein: CASSRGPPQGANEQYF. The CDR3 region has the DNA TGTGCCAGCAGTCGCGGCCCCCCACAGGGGGCCAACGAGCAGTACTTC. The rearrangement links TRBV6-1 to TRBJ2-7; 9 nucleotides line up with TRBD1. CDR3 length equals 16 residues. V was clipped by 5 bases and J by 5 bases; unmatched bases: 13. The germline CDR1 and CDR2 sequences are MNHNS and SASEGT.

This chain connects TRBV6-1 to TRBJ1-5, with D possibly being TRBD1 (6 bases). Germline CDR1 MNHNS, CDR2 SASEGT. The CDR3 extends over 15 amino acids. Deletions cut 1 base from V and 9 bases from J, with 16 bases between. The CDR3 DNA is TGTGCCAGCAGTGAAGGTAGCACAGGGAGATGGCCCCAGCATTTT. It translates to CASSEGSTGRWPQHF.

This chain connects TRBV6-5 to TRBJ1-2, with 7 bases identical to TRBD1. With V trimmed by 4 bases and J by 8 bases, 22 bases remained unmatched. The germline CDR1 and CDR2 sequences are MNHEY and SVGAGI. The CDR3 sequence is 18 residues long. Here the CDR3 reads CASSSTRRGTAPTRGYTF. DNA of the CDR3: TGTGCCAGCAGTTCAACTCGCCGAGGGACAGCCCCAACGAGAGGCTACACCTTC.

This chain uses TRBV12-3 or TRBV12-4 with TRBJ1-1, with a weak D call TRBD1 (6 bases). The CDR3 extends over 12 amino acids. The V end was cut by 5 bases, the J end by 5 bases, with 9 bases between. The CDR3 DNA sequence: TGTGCCAGCAGTCGCCAGGGGACTGAAGCTTTCTTT. Encoded protein: CASSRQGTEAFF.

This clonotype turned up a few times. This sequence joins TRBV11-1 and TRBJ1-2, with 7 bases aligning to TRBD1. This CDR3 contains 17 residues. Germline trimming cut 2 bases from V and 4 bases from J; bases unmatched to any gene: 13. Germline CDR1 and CDR2: SGHAT and FQDESV (reference sequence). The CDR3 DNA is TGTGCCAGCAGCTTACAAGATGGGACAGCCTCTAGCTATGGCTACACCTTC. Translating gives CASSLQDGTASSYGYTF.

This chain uses TRBV7-9 with TRBJ2-1, with 9 bases matching TRBD2. This CDR3 contains 15 residues. From germline, CDR1 is SEHNR and CDR2 FQNEAQ (reference sequence). Trimming at V came to 5 bases and at J to 7 bases, leaving 9 bases not matched to a gene. The CDR3 loop is CASSPRVAGANEQFF. In DNA, the CDR3 is TGTGCCAGCAGCCCCCGAGTAGCGGGGGCTAATGAGCAGTTCTTC.

The rearrangement links TRBV5-4 to TRBJ2-3, with D possibly matching TRBD1 (6 bases). The CDR3 has 15 residues. The germline V gene has CDR1 SGHNT and CDR2 YYREEE (reference sequence). V shed 4 bases and J shed 2 bases, with 14 bases lying between them. The CDR3 loop is CASSPGGQNTDTQYF. The DNA of the CDR3 is TGTGCCAGCAGCCCCGGAGGACAGAACACAGATACGCAGTATTTT.

This clonotype was seen a few times. The chain couples TRBV7-8 to TRBJ1-5, with D unclear. The germline gives CDR1 SGHVS, CDR2 FQNEAQ. The CDR3 is 15 residues long. Trimming removed 1 base from V and 2 bases from J, with 9 bases in between. CDR3 residues: CASSLEWSGNQPQHF. CDR3 in DNA: TGTGCCAGCAGCTTAGAATGGTCGGGCAATCAGCCCCAGCATTTT.

Ten or more counts support this clonotype. This rearrangement joins TRBV9 to TRBJ2-2; the D gene is possibly TRBD1 (7 bases). V was pared by 3 bases and J by 5 bases, with 17 bases between. From germline, CDR1 is SGDLS and CDR2 YYNGEE. This CDR3 has 16 amino acids. Here the CDR3 reads CASSEGETGRTGELFF. The CDR3 coding sequence is TGTGCCAGCAGCGAGGGGGAGACAGGGAGGACCGGGGAGCTGTTTTTT.

In this sample, this clonotype turned up many times. The V gene is TRBV4-1, the J gene TRBJ2-7; D is unclear. Germline CDR1 MGHRA, CDR2 YSYEKL. The CDR3 has 13 residues. The V gene lost 0 bases and the J gene lost 2 bases, with 5 bases spanning the gap. CDR3 amino acids: CASSQDWAYEQYF. CDR3 in DNA: TGCGCCAGCAGCCAAGATTGGGCCTACGAGCAGTACTTC.

This clonotype occurred a few times. The V gene is TRBV7-7, the J gene TRBJ1-1; 8 bases map to TRBD1. The junction had 12 bases not matched to a gene; V was cut back by 3 bases and J by 0 bases. The CDR3 runs to 18 residues. Germline V gene lookup returns CDR1 SSHAT and CDR2 FNYEAQ (reference sequence). In DNA form, the CDR3 reads TGTGCCAGCAGCTTCAAAGACAGGGGCGGTGAGATGAACACTGAAGCTTTCTTT. As protein: CASSFKDRGGEMNTEAFF.